These 8 T cell receptor beta chains were sequenced from one sample in a study of cytomegalovirus exposure and HLA in healthy donors. PCR employed 60 Vbeta and 13 Jbeta primers. Repertoires were generated with immunoSEQ multiplex PCR, while TCRdb's copy carries only in-frame clones and drops some. The sample holds approximately 160,000 clones, roughly 80% seen once. Sequenced: PBMCs. These receptors were taken from a human donor in good health.

V is TRBV19 and J is TRBJ2-4, with D maybe TRBD1 (6 bases). Germline CDR1 and CDR2: LNHDA and SQIVND (reference sequence). This CDR3 is built from 15 residues. Trimming removed 0 bases at V and 5 bases at J, with 11 bases between. The CDR3 loop is CASSIEGRGQNIQYF. CDR3 coding DNA: TGTGCCAGTAGTATAGAGGGCAGGGGACAAAACATTCAGTACTTC.

Points on this clone: In the same sample, other DNA sequences code for this CDR3. The genes are TRBV6-5 and TRBJ1-1; 11 bases fit TRBD1. V trimming: 2 bases; J trimming: 4 bases; junction bases outside the gene matches: 0. This CDR3 has 14 amino acids. Germline values: CDR1 MNHEY, CDR2 SVGAGI. CDR3 DNA: TGTGCCAGCAGTTACGGGACAGGGGGCACTGAAGCTTTCTTT. Protein product: CASSYGTGGTEAFF.

This chain uses TRBV13 with TRBJ2-1; weak D call: TRBD2 (5 bases). V was cut by 2 bases and J by 8 bases, with 13 bases left in between. Germline CDR1 and CDR2: PRHDT and FYEKMQ (reference sequence). The CDR3 runs to 14 residues. The CDR3 coding sequence is TGTGCCAGCAGCTTAACTAGTGGGTCCGATGAGCAGTTCTTC. It codes for CASSLTSGSDEQFF. Complete variable domain (other parts from reference TRBV13 and TRBJ2-1): AAGVIQSPRHLIKEKRETATLKCYPIPRHDTVYWYQQGPGQDPQFLISFYEKMQSDKGSIPDRFSAQQFSDYHSELNMSSLELGDSALYFCASSLTSGSDEQFFGPGTRLTVL.

This chain links TRBV11-3 with TRBJ2-3; perhaps TRBD2 as D (7 bases). The CDR3 spans 17 residues. The germline gives CDR1 SGHNT, CDR2 YENEEA. The V and J ends lost 4 bases and 2 bases respectively, with 19 bases between them. For the CDR3, the DNA is TGTGCCAGCAGCTCACGAGGGGGAGGGGGACTCACAGATACGCAGTATTTT. It specifies CASSSRGGGGLTDTQYF.

The chain carries TRBV6-5 and TRBJ2-7, with a weak D call TRBD1 (5 bases). CDR1 and CDR2 (germline): MNHEY, SVGAGI. Trimming shortened V by 6 bases and J by 2 bases, and 8 bases separated the two germline ends. The CDR3 length is 12 residues. The CDR3 protein is CASSPTAYEQYF. DNA for the CDR3: TGTGCCAGCAGCCCGACAGCCTACGAGCAGTACTTC.

CDR3 protein: CASSIAGQGWITEAFF. CDR3 DNA sequence: TGTGCCAGTAGTATAGCTGGACAGGGATGGATTACTGAAGCTTTCTTT. The V call is TRBV19, the J call TRBJ1-1; 8 bases line up with TRBD1. V lost 1 base to trimming and J lost 5 bases; unmatched junction nucleotides: 9. CDR3 length: 16 amino acids. In germline, CDR1 is LNHDA, CDR2 SQIVND (reference sequence).

CDR3 in amino acids: CASSDGTGLDEQYF. The CDR3 DNA follows: TGTGCCAGTAGCGACGGGACAGGGCTGGACGAGCAGTACTTC. The rearrangement uses TRBV19 and TRBJ2-7; 9 nucleotides match TRBD1. With V trimmed by 6 bases and J by 5 bases, 8 bases remained unmatched. The CDR3 loop spans 14 amino acids. Germline lookup yields CDR1 LNHDA and CDR2 SQIVND (reference sequence). Filled out from reference TRBV19 and TRBJ2-7, the complete variable domain reads DGGITQSPKYLFRKEGQNVTLSCEQNLNHDAMYWYRQDPGQGLRLIYYSQIVNDFQKGDIAEGYSVSREKKESFPLTVTSAQKNPTAFYLCASSDGTGLDEQYFGPGTRLTVT.

The gene calls are TRBV9 and TRBJ2-5; possibly TRBD2 for D (5 bases). Germline V gene lookup returns CDR1 SGDLS and CDR2 YYNGEE. V lost 0 bases and J 1 base, leaving 10 bases between the germline ends. The CDR3 is 15 residues long. CDR3 in amino acids: CASSVGPGSQETQYF. The CDR3 nucleotides are TGTGCCAGCAGCGTAGGACCGGGATCCCAAGAGACCCAGTACTTC.